This entry features one T cell receptor beta chain sequence. Its cognate antigen is unknown. The data are from a study of CD8+ T cells in alopecia areata. Reverse transcribed after extraction, RNA yielded cDNA as the sequencing template. Clones were sequenced by immunoSEQ multiplex PCR, and TCRdb holds only the in-frame ones, with some missing. The profile covers 100,000 to 130,000 clones, with approximately 61% appearing a single time and 20% to 25% taken by the ten largest. This CDR3 region has 13 residues. The V end lost 4 bases, the J end lost 1 base, and 10 bases lay between the germline ends. The V gene's germline CDR1 is SQVTM and CDR2 ANQGSEA. Study-wide findings and caveats: Normal skin's resident alphabeta T cells are also sequenced in scalp samples.

Obtained from alopecia areata patients were lesional scalp punch biopsies along with peripheral blood. CD4+ and CD8+ T cells were sorted from PBMCs. Material for sequencing was NKG2D-low CD8+ T cells sorted from blood. The TCR comes from a human donor with alopecia areata. The chain combines TRBV29-1 with TRBJ1-1; D is unresolved. The CDR3 coding sequence is TGCAGCGTTGTAGAGGGTTCGAACACTGAAGCTTTCTTT. Translation: CSVVEGSNTEAFF.